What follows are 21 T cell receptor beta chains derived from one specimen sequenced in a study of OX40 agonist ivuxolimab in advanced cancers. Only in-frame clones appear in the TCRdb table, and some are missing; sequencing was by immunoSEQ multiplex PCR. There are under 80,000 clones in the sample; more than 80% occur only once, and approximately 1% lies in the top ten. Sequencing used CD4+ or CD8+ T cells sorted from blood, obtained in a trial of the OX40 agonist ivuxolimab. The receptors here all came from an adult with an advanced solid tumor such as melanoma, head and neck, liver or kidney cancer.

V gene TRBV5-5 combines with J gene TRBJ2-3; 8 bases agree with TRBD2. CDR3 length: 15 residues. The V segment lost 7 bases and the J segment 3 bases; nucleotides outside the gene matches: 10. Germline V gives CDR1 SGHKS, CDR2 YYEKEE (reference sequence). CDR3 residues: CASEGLSGATDTQYF. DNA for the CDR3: TGTGCCAGCGAGGGTCTTAGCGGGGCAACAGATACGCAGTATTTT.

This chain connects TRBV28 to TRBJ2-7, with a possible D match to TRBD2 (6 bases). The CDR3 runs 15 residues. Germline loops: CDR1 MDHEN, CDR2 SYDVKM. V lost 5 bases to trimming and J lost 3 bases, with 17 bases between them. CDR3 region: CASSVDGTLGYEQYF. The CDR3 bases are TGTGCCAGCAGTGTGGACGGGACTCTTGGCTACGAGCAGTACTTC.

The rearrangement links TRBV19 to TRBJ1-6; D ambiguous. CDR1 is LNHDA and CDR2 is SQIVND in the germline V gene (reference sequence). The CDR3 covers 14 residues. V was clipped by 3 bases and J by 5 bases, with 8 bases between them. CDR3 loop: CASSILTNNSPLHF. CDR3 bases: TGTGCCAGTAGTATCCTGACCAATAATTCACCCCTCCACTTT.

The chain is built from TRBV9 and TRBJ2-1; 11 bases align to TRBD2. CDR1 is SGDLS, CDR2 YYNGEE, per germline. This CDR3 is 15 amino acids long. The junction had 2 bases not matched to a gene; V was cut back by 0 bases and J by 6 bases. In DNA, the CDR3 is TGTGCCAGCAGCGTAGAACTAGCGGGGGTCAATGAGCAGTTCTTC. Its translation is CASSVELAGVNEQFF.

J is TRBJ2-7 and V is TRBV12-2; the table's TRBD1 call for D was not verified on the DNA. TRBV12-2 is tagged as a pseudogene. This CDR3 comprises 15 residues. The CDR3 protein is CASRLHRESSYEQYF. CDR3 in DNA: TGTGCAAGTCGCTTACACAGGGAAAGCTCCTACGAGCAGTACTTC.

CDR3: CASRGNRITYGYTF. The DNA of the CDR3 is TGTGCCAGCAGGGGTAACCGAATTACTTATGGCTACACCTTC. This chain connects TRBV28 to TRBJ1-2, with D uncertain. Germline V gene data show CDR1 as MDHEN and CDR2 as SYDVKM. The CDR3 totals 14 residues. V dropped 6 bases and J dropped 5 bases, with 16 bases sitting between them.

CDR3 sequence (DNA): TGCAGCGTTGAATGCCGGACTAGCGGGGGCCCTAGCTCCTACAATGAGCAGTTCTTC. Translating it yields CSVECRTSGGPSSYNEQFF. The J gene is TRBJ2-1, the V gene TRBV29-1, with TRBD2 identical over 13 bases. V gave up 2 bases and J gave up 0 bases; unmatched junction bases: 10. The CDR3 is made up of 19 amino acids. Germline V gives CDR1 SQVTM, CDR2 ANQGSEA.

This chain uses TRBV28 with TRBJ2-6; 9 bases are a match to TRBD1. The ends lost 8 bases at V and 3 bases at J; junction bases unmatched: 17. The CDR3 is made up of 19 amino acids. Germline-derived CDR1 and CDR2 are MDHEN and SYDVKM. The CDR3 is CASGFGLGTGRRGANVLTF. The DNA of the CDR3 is TGTGCCAGCGGGTTTGGATTAGGGACAGGGCGGCGTGGGGCCAACGTCCTGACTTTC.

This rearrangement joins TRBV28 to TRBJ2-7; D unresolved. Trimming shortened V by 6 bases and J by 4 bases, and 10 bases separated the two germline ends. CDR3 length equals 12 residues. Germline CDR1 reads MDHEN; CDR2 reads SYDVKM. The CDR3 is CASRAASYEQYF. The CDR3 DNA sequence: TGTGCCAGCAGGGCTGCATCTTACGAGCAGTACTTC.

CDR3 sequence (DNA): TGTGCCAGCAGCCCTCAGGGGGCGGGTCAGCCCCAGCATTTT. As protein: CASSPQGAGQPQHF. V gene TRBV28 combines with J gene TRBJ1-5; 8 nucleotides agree with TRBD1. Germline assignment: CDR1 MDHEN and CDR2 SYDVKM. The trim removed 6 bases at V and 6 bases at J, leaving 7 bases unmatched. The CDR3 has 14 residues. The variable domain in full, with the rest retrieved from reference TRBV28 and TRBJ1-5, is DVKVTQSSRYLVKRTGEKVFLECVQDMDHENMFWYRQDPGLGLRLIYFSYDVKMKEKGDIPEGYSVSREKKERFSLILESASTNQTSMYLCASSPQGAGQPQHFGDGTRLSIL.

CDR3 bases: TGTGCCAGCAGCTCAGCGCGGGGGACCTACGAGCAGTACTTC. This encodes CASSSARGTYEQYF. This chain uses TRBV11-2 with TRBJ2-7; TRBD2 agrees at 7 bases. The CDR3 consists of 14 residues. Per the germline V gene, CDR1 is SGHAT and CDR2 is FQNNGV. The V segment lost 4 bases and the J segment 2 bases; nucleotides outside the gene matches: 5.

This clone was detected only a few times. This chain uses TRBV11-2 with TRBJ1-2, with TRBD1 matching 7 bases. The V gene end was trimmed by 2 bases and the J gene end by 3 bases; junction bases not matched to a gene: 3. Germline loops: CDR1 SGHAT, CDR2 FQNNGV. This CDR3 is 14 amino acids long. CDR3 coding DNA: TGTGCCAGCAGCTTAACAACAGGGGACTATGGCTACACCTTC. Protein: CASSLTTGDYGYTF. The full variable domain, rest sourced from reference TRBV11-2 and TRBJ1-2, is EAGVAQSPRYKIIEKRQSVAFWCNPISGHATLYWYQQILGQGPKLLIQFQNNGVVDDSQLPKDRFSAERLKGVDSTLKIQPAKLEDSAVYLCASSLTTGDYGYTFGSGTRLTVV.

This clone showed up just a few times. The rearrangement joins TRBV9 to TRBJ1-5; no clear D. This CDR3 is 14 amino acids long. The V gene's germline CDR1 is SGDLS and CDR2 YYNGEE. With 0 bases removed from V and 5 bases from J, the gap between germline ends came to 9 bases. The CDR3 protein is CASSVALEDQPQHF. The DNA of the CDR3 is TGTGCCAGCAGCGTAGCTCTGGAGGATCAGCCCCAGCATTTT.

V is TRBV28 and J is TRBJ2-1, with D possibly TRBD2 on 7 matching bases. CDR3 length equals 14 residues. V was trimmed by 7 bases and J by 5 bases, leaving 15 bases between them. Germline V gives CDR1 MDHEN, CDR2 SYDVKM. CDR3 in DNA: TGTGCCAGCACCCTCGGGGGGCCCAACAATGAGCAGTTCTTC. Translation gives CASTLGGPNNEQFF. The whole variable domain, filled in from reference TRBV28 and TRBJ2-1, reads DVKVTQSSRYLVKRTGEKVFLECVQDMDHENMFWYRQDPGLGLRLIYFSYDVKMKEKGDIPEGYSVSREKKERFSLILESASTNQTSMYLCASTLGGPNNEQFFGPGTRLTVL.

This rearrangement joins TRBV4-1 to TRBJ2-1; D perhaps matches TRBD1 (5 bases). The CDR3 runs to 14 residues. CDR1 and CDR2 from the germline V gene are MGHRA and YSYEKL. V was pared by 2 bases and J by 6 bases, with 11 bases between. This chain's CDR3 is CASSQLGAINEQFF. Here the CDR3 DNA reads TGCGCCAGCAGCCAATTAGGGGCAATCAATGAGCAGTTCTTC.

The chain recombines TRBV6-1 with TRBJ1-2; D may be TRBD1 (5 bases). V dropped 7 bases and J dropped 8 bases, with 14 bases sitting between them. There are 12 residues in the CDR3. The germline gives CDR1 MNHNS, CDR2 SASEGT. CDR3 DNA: TGTGCCAGCACCCAGACAGCTTGGGGCTACACCTTC. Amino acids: CASTQTAWGYTF.

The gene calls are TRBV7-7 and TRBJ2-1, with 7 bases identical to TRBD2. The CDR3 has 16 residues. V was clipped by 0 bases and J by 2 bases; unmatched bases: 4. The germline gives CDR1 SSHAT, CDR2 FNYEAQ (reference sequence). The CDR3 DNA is TGTGCCAGCAGCTTAGCGGCTAGCGGCGCCTACAATGAGCAGTTCTTC. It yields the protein CASSLAASGAYNEQFF.

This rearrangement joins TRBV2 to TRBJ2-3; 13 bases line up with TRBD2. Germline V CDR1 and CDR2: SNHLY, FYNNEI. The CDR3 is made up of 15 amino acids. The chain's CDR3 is CGTGTSGVSGETQYF. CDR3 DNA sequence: TGTGGAACCGGGACTAGCGGGGTGTCAGGGGAGACGCAGTATTTT.

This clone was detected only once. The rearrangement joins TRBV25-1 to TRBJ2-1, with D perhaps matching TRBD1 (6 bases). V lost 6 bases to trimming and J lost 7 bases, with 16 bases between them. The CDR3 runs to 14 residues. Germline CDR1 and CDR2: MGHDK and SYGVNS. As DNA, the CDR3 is TGTGCCAGCAGGGAGACAGGAGTACAGAATGAGCAGTTCTTC. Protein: CASRETGVQNEQFF.

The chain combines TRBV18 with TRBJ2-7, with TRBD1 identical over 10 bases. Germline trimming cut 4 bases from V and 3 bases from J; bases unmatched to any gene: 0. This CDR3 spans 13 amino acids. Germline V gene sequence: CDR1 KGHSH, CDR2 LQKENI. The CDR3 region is CASSRDRGYEQYF. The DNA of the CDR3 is TGTGCCAGCTCACGGGACAGGGGCTACGAGCAGTACTTC.

This CDR3 is CASSQVGTGGYGYTF. The DNA for the CDR3 is TGCGCCAGCAGCCAAGTTGGGACAGGGGGCTATGGCTACACCTTC. The chain carries TRBV4-1 and TRBJ1-2; 11 nucleotides line up with TRBD1. The CDR3 sequence is 15 residues long. V lost 1 base to trimming and J lost 4 bases; unmatched junction nucleotides: 2. CDR1 and CDR2 (germline): MGHRA, YSYEKL.